This TCR beta chain was observed in a study of shared clonotypes between healthy human individuals. The assay was immunoSEQ multiplex PCR, and TCRdb's table has in-frame clones only and misses some. The table has about 2 million clones, around 96% seen once. Notes on this clone: What it binds is not known.

Trimming cost V 2 bases and J 6 bases; bases outside gene matches: 3. Germline CDR1 SGHDT, CDR2 YYEEEE. CDR3 length: 13 amino acids. CD45RO-negative cells were positively selected for CCR7, leaving out terminally differentiated effector memory CD45RA+ cells. Study conclusions and caveats: Relative to their counterparts shared across all four donors, non-shared clonotypes exhibited diminished generation probabilities. Sorted-subset sequencing was shown by rarefaction to be incomplete despite large depth. Sequencing depth was expected to affect clonotype sharing among donors. Researchers found naive subsets generally carried larger estimated richness than memory subsets.

Input material: naive CD8+ T cells sorted from blood. The chain combines TRBV5-6 with TRBJ2-7, with 9 positions matching TRBD2. The sequence was collected from a man younger than 30 in good health. Here the CDR3 DNA reads TGTGCCAGCAGCTTTGGGACTAGCCTCGAGCAGTACTTC. Amino acid sequence: CASSFGTSLEQYF.